The entry below gives a single T cell receptor beta chain sequence along with its context. Its target is unknown. The data originate from a study of cytomegalovirus exposure and HLA in healthy donors. Overall study: An early release of data contained approximately 80 million unique TCRs, which came from HLA-typed donors.

The CDR3 sequence is 17 residues long. CDR1 and CDR2 (germline): MNHEY, SMNVEV (reference sequence). Trimming shortened V by 6 bases and J by 6 bases, and 25 bases separated the two germline ends. Study-level points and caveats: Despite most TCR sequences being rare, some public TCRs occurred in many donors. Researchers reported in a later analysis that a missense DCLRE1C variant was tied to TCR beta V- and J-gene trimming. It was shown in a later analysis that HLA-associated TCR beta chains were more clonally expanded than other, equally common chains.

The PCR employed 60 Vbeta primers together with 13 Jbeta primers. The method was immunoSEQ multiplex PCR; TCRdb's version includes in-frame clones alone and lacks a portion of them. Among approximately 170,000 clones listed, roughly four fifths were seen once. The sequencing sample was made of PBMCs. This TCR came from a man aged 40-49 years in good health and CMV-seronegative. The chain joins TRBV27 to TRBJ2-3; maybe TRBD1 (6 bases). Here the CDR3 reads CASRGLALGAGEDTQYF. Written as DNA, the CDR3 is TGTGCCAGCAGGGGGTTGGCACTAGGAGCAGGGGAGGATACGCAGTATTTT.